The source of this TCR beta chain is a study of control samples from healthy donors and cancer patients. Here immunoSEQ multiplex PCR was the method, and the copy in TCRdb shows in-frame clones only, minus some. The table lists fewer than 200,000 clones. The receptor was derived from a woman in her thirties in good health. Sequenced material: blood.

The chain's CDR3 is CASRGTGNEQYF. CDR3 nucleotides: TGTGCCAGCAGAGGCACAGGGAACGAGCAGTACTTC. This sequence joins TRBV3-1 (or the pseudogene TRBV3-2) and TRBJ2-7; perhaps TRBD1 as D (6 bases). The CDR3 length is 12 residues. V dropped 6 bases and J dropped 5 bases, with 11 bases sitting between them. Germline lookup yields CDR1 LGHDT and CDR2 YNNKEL (reference sequence).